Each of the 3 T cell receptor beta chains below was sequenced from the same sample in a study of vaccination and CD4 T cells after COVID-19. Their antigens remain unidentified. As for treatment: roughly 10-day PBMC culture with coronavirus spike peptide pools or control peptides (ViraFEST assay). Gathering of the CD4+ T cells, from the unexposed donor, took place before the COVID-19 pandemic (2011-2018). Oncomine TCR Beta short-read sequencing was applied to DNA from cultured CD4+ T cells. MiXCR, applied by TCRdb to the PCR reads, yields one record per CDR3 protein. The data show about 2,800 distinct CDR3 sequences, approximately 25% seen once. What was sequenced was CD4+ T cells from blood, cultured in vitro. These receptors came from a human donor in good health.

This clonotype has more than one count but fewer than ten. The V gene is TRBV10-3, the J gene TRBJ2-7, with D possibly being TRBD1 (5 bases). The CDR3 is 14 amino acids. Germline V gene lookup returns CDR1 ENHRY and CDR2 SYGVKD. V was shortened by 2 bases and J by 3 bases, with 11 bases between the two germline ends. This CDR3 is CAISEGQRNYEQYF. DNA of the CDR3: TGTGCCATCAGTGAGGGACAAAGAAACTACGAGCAGTACTTC.

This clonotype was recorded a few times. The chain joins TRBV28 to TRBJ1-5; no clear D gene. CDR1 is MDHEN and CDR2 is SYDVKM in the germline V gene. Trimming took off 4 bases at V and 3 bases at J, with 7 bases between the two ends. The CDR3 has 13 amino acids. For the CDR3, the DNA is TGTGCCAGCAGTTCACCACCCAATCAGCCCCAGCATTTT. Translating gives CASSSPPNQPQHF.

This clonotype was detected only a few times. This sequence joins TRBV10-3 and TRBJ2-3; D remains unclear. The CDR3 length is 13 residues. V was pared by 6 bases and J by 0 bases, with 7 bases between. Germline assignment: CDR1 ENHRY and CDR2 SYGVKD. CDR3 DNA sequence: TGTGCCATCAGCGGGCCTAGCACAGATACGCAGTATTTT. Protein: CAISGPSTDTQYF.